This T cell receptor beta chain is drawn from a study of CD8 T cells in Susac syndrome. Study results and caveats: Acknowledgment was made by the study that its TCR sequencing and HLA analysis involved a relatively small number of individuals.

cDNA came from roughly 0.53 to 1 ug RNA primed by random hexamers. Each CDR3 protein is one row after TCRdb ran MiXCR on the immunoSEQ multiplex PCR reads. The sample has roughly 150,000 distinct CDR3 sequences; approximately 95% are singletons. Regarding this clonotype: The antigen remains undetermined.

In germline, CDR1 is DFQATT, CDR2 SNEGSKA (reference sequence). Trimming removed 6 bases from V and 0 bases from J, with 15 bases in between. There are 15 residues in the CDR3. Negative magnetic isolation gave CD8+ and CD4+ cells; FACS enriched CD8+ TEMRA. This TCR derives from a human donor with Susac syndrome. Sequenced material: CD8+ T cells from PBMCs. The chain combines TRBV20-1 with TRBJ2-1; D uncertain. The CDR3 sequence: CSALRVPDSYNEQFF. The CDR3 nucleotides are TGCAGTGCCCTTAGGGTGCCGGACTCCTACAATGAGCAGTTCTTC.